This TCR beta chain was sequenced in a study of cytomegalovirus exposure and HLA in healthy donors. CDR1 ENHRY and CDR2 SYGVKD come from the germline V gene. The CDR3 loop spans 15 amino acids. V was pared by 5 bases and J by 5 bases, with 18 bases between. The study ran its PCR with 60 Vbeta and 13 Jbeta primers. The table came from immunoSEQ multiplex PCR; TCRdb's copy has only in-frame clones and leaves some out. The data show about 190,000 clones, around three quarters seen once. The study's findings and limits: Available immune exposure information covered CMV serostatus only. Rare TCR sequences dominated, though some public TCRs recurred in many donors. Association with HLA alleles at 0.05 false discovery rate was found for 16,951 TCR beta sequences in a later analysis.

As concerns this clone: Its antigen is unidentified.

This TCR was sampled from a boy aged 5-17 years in good health and CMV-seronegative. The chain combines TRBV10-3 with TRBJ1-1; perhaps TRBD1 as D (6 bases). Input material: PBMCs. CDR3 nucleotide sequence: TGTGCCATCAGTACCCCGGGACAACGGGGTACTGAAGCTTTCTTT. It is translated as CAISTPGQRGTEAFF.